These 27 T cell receptor beta chains came from one sample sequenced in a study of technical replicates of blood from several donors. The protocol was immunoSEQ multiplex PCR, while the TCRdb copy is restricted to in-frame clones and leaves out a portion. The sample holds some 62,000 clones, around 87% seen once. Source material: PBMCs. These receptors were taken from a human donor in good health. Some clones in this sample may be carry-over from other donors' samples.

The chain uses TRBV7-2 and TRBJ2-7; a possible D gene is TRBD2 (5 bases). The CDR3 is 14 amino acids. The germline V gene encodes CDR1 SGHTA and CDR2 FQGNSA. Trimming removed 0 bases at V and 1 base at J, with 7 bases between. DNA of the CDR3: TGTGCCAGCAGCTTAGCAGGCGGGTCCTACGAGCAGTACTTC. Protein sequence: CASSLAGGSYEQYF. Filled out from reference TRBV7-2 and TRBJ2-7, the complete variable domain reads GAGVSQSPSNKVTEKGKDVELRCDPISGHTALYWYRQSLGQGLEFLIYFQGNSAPDKSGLPSDRFSAERTGGSVSTLTIQRTQQEDSAVYLCASSLAGGSYEQYFGPGTRLTVT.

The V call is TRBV19, the J call TRBJ1-5, with D perhaps TRBD1 (5 bases). V shed 1 base and J shed 4 bases, with 8 bases lying between them. The CDR3 spans 14 residues. Germline CDR1 reads LNHDA; CDR2 reads SQIVND (reference sequence). The DNA for the CDR3 is TGTGCCAGTAGTATAGTTCGGGGGAATCAGCCCCAGCATTTT. Amino acid sequence: CASSIVRGNQPQHF.

This chain uses TRBV6-5 with TRBJ2-1; 10 bases fit TRBD1. Germline lookup yields CDR1 MNHEY and CDR2 SVGAGI. The CDR3 is made up of 16 amino acids. With V trimmed by 2 bases and J by 6 bases, 7 bases remained unmatched. CDR3 amino acids: CASSYGSGQGFNEQFF. CDR3 DNA: TGTGCCAGCAGTTACGGTTCGGGACAGGGGTTCAATGAGCAGTTCTTC.

The chain combines TRBV11-2 with TRBJ2-6; the D gene is possibly TRBD2 (7 bases). This CDR3 contains 14 residues. V was clipped by 8 bases and J by 3 bases, with 11 bases between them. Germline V gene sequence: CDR1 SGHAT, CDR2 FQNNGV. CDR3 loop: CASRGGGGANVLTF. For the CDR3, the DNA is TGTGCCAGCCGCGGGGGCGGTGGGGCCAACGTCCTGACTTTC.

The chain is built from TRBV7-2 and TRBJ1-6; D is unresolved. Trimming stripped 2 bases from V and 5 bases from J, with 7 bases between. The germline gives CDR1 SGHTA, CDR2 FQGNSA. CDR3 length: 14 residues. CDR3 amino acids: CASSLLQNNSPLHF. CDR3 nucleotides: TGTGCCAGCAGCTTATTACAGAATAATTCACCCCTCCACTTT. Together with reference TRBV7-2 and TRBJ1-6, the CDR3 gives the full variable domain: GAGVSQSPSNKVTEKGKDVELRCDPISGHTALYWYRQSLGQGLEFLIYFQGNSAPDKSGLPSDRFSAERTGGSVSTLTIQRTQQEDSAVYLCASSLLQNNSPLHFGNGTRLTVT.

This sequence joins TRBV6-6 and TRBJ1-4, with D perhaps TRBD1 (5 bases). Germline V gene data show CDR1 as MNHNY and CDR2 as SVGAGI (reference sequence). This CDR3 is built from 12 residues. Deletions cut 7 bases from V and 8 bases from J, with 11 bases between. In DNA form, the CDR3 reads TGTGCCAGCAAATCGACAGCGGAAAAACTGTTTTTT. Amino acids: CASKSTAEKLFF.

The chain has TRBV7-9 and TRBJ1-3; D call uncertain. The length of the CDR3 is 15 residues. Germline V lookup: CDR1 SEHNR, CDR2 FQNEAQ (reference sequence). V lost 8 bases and J lost 0, with 14 bases in between. The CDR3 region has the DNA TGTGCCAGCTCCGCGGCAGCAAGCTCTGGAAACACCATATATTTT. This sequence encodes CASSAAASSGNTIYF.

The gene calls are TRBV4-1 and TRBJ2-4; 9 bases match TRBD2. Germline loops: CDR1 MGHRA, CDR2 YSYEKL. Germline trimming cut 6 bases from V and 1 base from J; bases unmatched to any gene: 7. The CDR3 is 16 residues long. This chain's CDR3 is CASRSLAGGAKNIQYF. CDR3 DNA: TGCGCCAGCAGGTCACTAGCGGGCGGGGCCAAAAACATTCAGTACTTC.

V and J are TRBV30 and TRBJ2-7; 9 bases are a match to TRBD1. CDR1 GTSNPN and CDR2 SVGIG come from the germline V gene (reference sequence). The V segment lost 7 bases and the J segment 5 bases; nucleotides outside the gene matches: 6. The CDR3 has 12 amino acids. The CDR3 region is CAFGQGNHEQYF. As DNA, the CDR3 is TGTGCCTTTGGACAGGGGAACCACGAGCAGTACTTC.

This chain joins TRBV11-2 and TRBJ2-7, with 7 nucleotides matching TRBD2. Germline CDR1 is SGHAT and CDR2 is FQNNGV. The CDR3 contains 14 residues. V lost 6 bases and J lost 6; bases outside the gene matches: 11. The CDR3, as DNA: TGTGCCAGCAGGCCCCTGGGGGGGAGAGGCGAGCAGTACTTC. It translates to CASRPLGGRGEQYF.

This rearrangement joins TRBV14 to TRBJ2-5; D is ambiguous. Germline CDR1 SGHDN, CDR2 FVKESK. Between the trimmed V and J ends, which lost 3 bases and 3 bases, there was a span of 14 bases. The CDR3 is 15 residues long. The CDR3 loop is CASSQGLNWEETQYF. DNA for the CDR3: TGTGCCAGCAGCCAGGGCCTGAATTGGGAAGAGACCCAGTACTTC.

This clone has more than one count but fewer than ten. The chain couples TRBV7-3 to TRBJ2-7; a possible D gene is TRBD2 (6 bases). Per germline, CDR1 SGHTA and CDR2 FQGTGA. This CDR3 region has 14 residues. Between the trimmed V and J ends, which lost 5 bases and 3 bases, there was a span of 14 bases. CDR3 residues: CASSSGGLHYEQYF. In DNA form, the CDR3 reads TGTGCCAGCAGCAGCGGAGGACTACACTACGAGCAGTACTTC. Full variable domain (rest looked up from reference TRBV7-3 and TRBJ2-7): GAGVSQTPSNKVTEKGKYVELRCDPISGHTALYWYRQSLGQGPEFLIYFQGTGAADDSGLPNDRFFAVRPEGSVSTLKIQRTERGDSAVYLCASSSGGLHYEQYFGPGTRLTVT.

This chain links TRBV6-4 with TRBJ1-5; D unresolved. The CDR3 covers 11 residues. The germline V gene has CDR1 MRHNA and CDR2 SNTAGT. V was pared by 3 bases and J by 11 bases, with 8 bases between. This CDR3 reads CASSDLGAQHF. The CDR3 nucleotides are TGTGCCAGCAGTGATCTGGGAGCCCAGCATTTT.

This CDR3 reads CASSQVGDGTYSNQPQHF. The CDR3 region has the DNA TGCGCCAGCAGCCAAGTTGGTGACGGGACTTATAGCAATCAGCCCCAGCATTTT. The V gene is TRBV4-3, the J gene TRBJ1-5; D may be TRBD1 (5 bases). Per the germline V gene, CDR1 is LGHNA and CDR2 is YSLEER. Deletions cut 1 base from V and 0 bases from J, with 16 bases between. The CDR3 has 18 amino acids.

The chain links TRBV7-9 to TRBJ1-1; unclear D gene. Germline CDR1 SEHNR, CDR2 FQNEAQ (reference sequence). The CDR3 contains 17 residues. The V and J ends lost 0 bases and 1 base respectively, with 15 bases between them. CDR3 amino acids: CASSLAPGVSRNTEAFF. Here the CDR3 DNA reads TGTGCCAGCAGCTTAGCGCCCGGTGTTAGTAGGAACACTGAAGCTTTCTTT. Together with reference TRBV7-9 and TRBJ1-1, the CDR3 gives the full variable domain: DTGVSQNPRHKITKRGQNVTFRCDPISEHNRLYWYRQTLGQGPEFLTYFQNEAQLEKSRLLSDRFSAERPKGSFSTLEIQRTEQGDSAMYLCASSLAPGVSRNTEAFFGQGTRLTVV.

V gene TRBV9 combines with J gene TRBJ2-3; 12 nucleotides match TRBD2. CDR1 is SGDLS, CDR2 YYNGEE, per germline. The CDR3 contains 17 residues. Trimming removed 3 bases from V and 4 bases from J; junction bases left unmatched: 9. CDR3 sequence: CASSDTQTSGGADTQYF. In nucleotides, the CDR3 is TGTGCCAGCAGCGACACCCAGACTAGCGGGGGTGCAGATACGCAGTATTTT. Full variable domain (remainder filled in from reference TRBV9 and TRBJ2-3): DSGVTQTPKHLITATGQRVTLRCSPRSGDLSVYWYQQSLDQGLQFLIQYYNGEERAKGNILERFSAQQFPDLHSELNLSSLELGDSALYFCASSDTQTSGGADTQYFGPGTRLTVL.

The chain carries TRBV6-1 and TRBJ1-1, with no clear D. The CDR3 has 14 amino acids. Germline CDR1 MNHNS, CDR2 SASEGT. V lost 10 bases, J lost 1 base, and 16 bases lay in between. The CDR3 region has the DNA TGTGCCACTACAGCTCTCGGGAAGAACACTGAAGCTTTCTTT. Residues: CATTALGKNTEAFF.

The chain combines TRBV27 with TRBJ2-7; 9 bases are a match to TRBD2. Germline assignment: CDR1 MNHEY and CDR2 SMNVEV (reference sequence). V dropped 2 bases and J dropped 2; count of bases not matched to a gene: 4. CDR3 length: 15 amino acids. The CDR3 sequence: CASSLMASGTYEQYF. The CDR3, as DNA: TGTGCCAGCAGTTTAATGGCTAGCGGGACCTACGAGCAGTACTTC.

The V and J genes are TRBV10-3 and TRBJ2-3; TRBD2 is a possible D gene (7 bases). The V gene's germline CDR1 is ENHRY and CDR2 SYGVKD. The CDR3 is 13 amino acids. V was clipped by 5 bases and J by 4 bases, with 10 bases between them. Here the CDR3 DNA reads TGTGCCATCAGTCGCGGGGGCGCAGATACGCAGTATTTT. It translates to CAISRGGADTQYF.

This clone was seen a few times. As DNA, the CDR3 is TGCGCCAGCAGTGTGGTAGGACAGGGGACCGGGGAGCTGTTTTTT. Protein product: CASSVVGQGTGELFF. This chain uses TRBV10-2 with TRBJ2-2; 9 nucleotides agree with TRBD1. The CDR3 contains 15 residues. The germline V gene has CDR1 WSHSY and CDR2 SAAADI. V lost 4 bases, J lost 5 bases, and 5 bases stayed unmatched.

The chain recombines TRBV5-4 with TRBJ2-7, with a tentative D call TRBD2 (6 bases). Germline assignment: CDR1 SGHNT and CDR2 YYREEE (reference sequence). The ends were cut back, 0 bases at V and 2 bases at J, with 9 bases in the middle. This CDR3 has 14 residues. CDR3 sequence reads: CASSLGGVAYEQYF. In nucleotides, the CDR3 is TGTGCCAGCAGCTTGGGCGGGGTAGCCTACGAGCAGTACTTC.

The rearrangement links TRBV18 to TRBJ2-3; D ambiguous. CDR1 and CDR2 (germline): KGHSH, LQKENI. V was cut by 5 bases and J by 0 bases, with 12 bases left in between. The CDR3 has 15 residues. CDR3 DNA: TGTGCCAGCTCATCGCGGTTGACTAGCACAGATACGCAGTATTTT. Its protein is CASSSRLTSTDTQYF.

The chain combines TRBV30 with TRBJ2-7; TRBD1 is a possible D gene (5 bases). The germline gives CDR1 GTSNPN, CDR2 SVGIG (reference sequence). V lost 4 bases and J 0 bases, leaving 10 bases between the germline ends. The CDR3 consists of 13 residues. The CDR3 sequence: CAWNRQLSYEQYF. CDR3 DNA sequence: TGTGCCTGGAACAGGCAGCTCTCCTACGAGCAGTACTTC.

This clone has only one observation. V and J are TRBV7-9 and TRBJ1-2; no definite D call. The CDR3 length is 12 residues. CDR1 is SEHNR and CDR2 is FQNEAQ in the germline V gene (reference sequence). V lost 5 bases to trimming and J lost 7 bases, with 11 bases between them. The CDR3 protein is CASSPSSGGYTF. The CDR3 DNA sequence: TGTGCCAGCAGCCCCTCGTCGGGTGGCTACACCTTC.

The chain combines TRBV7-3 with TRBJ1-1, with 9 bases that match TRBD1. In germline, CDR1 is SGHTA, CDR2 FQGTGA. The CDR3 contains 17 residues. V gave up 7 bases and J gave up 4 bases; unmatched junction bases: 16. DNA of the CDR3: TGTGCCAGCACTCATACAGCATACCAACAGGGGGCCACTGAAGCTTTCTTT. It codes for CASTHTAYQQGATEAFF.

The genes are TRBV9 and TRBJ2-7; 10 bases are a match to TRBD2. Looked up from germline, CDR1 is SGDLS and CDR2 is YYNGEE. Trimming removed 1 base from V and 4 bases from J; junction bases left unmatched: 5. This CDR3 has 15 residues. The chain's CDR3 is CASSVSSSGSYEQYF. CDR3 bases: TGTGCCAGCAGCGTAAGTTCTAGCGGGAGTTACGAGCAGTACTTC.

The chain recombines TRBV15 with TRBJ1-2; D call uncertain. This CDR3 has 12 amino acids. The V end was cut by 3 bases, the J end by 7 bases, with 9 bases between. Germline loops: CDR1 LNHNV, CDR2 YYDKDF (reference sequence). CDR3 loop: CATSREGGGYTF. The CDR3 DNA sequence: TGTGCCACCAGCAGGGAGGGTGGTGGCTACACCTTC.